One and the same sample provided the 13 T cell receptor beta chains below, sequenced in a study of beta chain features in type 1 diabetes (dated by TCRdb to between 2017 and 2018). General findings and caveats noted by the study authors: A moderate but significant shortening of TCRB CDR3 length was observed in type 1 diabetes patients in all four CD4+ subsets.

Receptor amplification or capture employed the immunoSEQ multiplex PCR assay. The entire isolated RNA was reverse transcribed using the High Capacity cDNA Reverse Transcription Kit, and thus expressed TCRB transcripts were sequenced. Held by TCRdb, this immuneACCESS table contains in-frame sequences only and omits some clones. Under half of the omission traces to an unresolved V gene where checked; the cause of the rest is unknown. In this sample the table shows 150,000 to 200,000 clones, roughly 9% of which occur a single time. The ten largest clones represent 0.65% to 0.9% of the sample. These TCRs' antigens remain unknown. The sequenced material came from central memory CD4+ T cells from blood. The receptors originated from a woman under 40 with type 1 diabetes.

The chain links TRBV29-1 to TRBJ2-7, with a weak D call TRBD2 (6 bases). Germline assignment: CDR1 SQVTM and CDR2 ANQGSEA. The CDR3 sequence is 12 residues long. V was shortened by 7 bases and J by 5 bases, with 15 bases between the two germline ends. CDR3 in amino acids: CSAHGGANEQYF. The CDR3 DNA follows: TGCAGCGCTCACGGAGGGGCCAACGAGCAGTACTTC.

The chain has TRBV6-5 and TRBJ1-5; 7 bases are a match to TRBD1. The germline V gene encodes CDR1 MNHEY and CDR2 SVGAGI. V shed 6 bases, J shed 0 bases, and the junction held 2 bases outside the gene matches. The CDR3 extends over 14 amino acids. DNA of the CDR3: TGTGCCAGCAGGACAGGGAATAGCAATCAGCCCCAGCATTTT. Its protein product is CASRTGNSNQPQHF.

The chain joins TRBV7-2 to TRBJ2-7; the D is unclear. The CDR3 is made up of 15 amino acids. The ends were cut back, 4 bases at V and 2 bases at J, with 15 bases in the middle. Germline lookup yields CDR1 SGHTA and CDR2 FQGNSA. The DNA of the CDR3 is TGTGCCAGCAGCTCAGGCCGATTAGTAGCCTACGAGCAGTACTTC. Residues: CASSSGRLVAYEQYF.

This clone showed up just a few times. The V gene is TRBV19, the J gene TRBJ1-2, with TRBD1 as a possible D gene (6 bases). The V gene's germline CDR1 is LNHDA and CDR2 SQIVND (reference sequence). V lost 6 bases and J lost 7, with 15 bases in between. The CDR3 totals 13 residues. CDR3 residues: CASSTGIRGGYTF. CDR3 nucleotides: TGTGCCAGTAGCACAGGGATCCGCGGTGGCTACACCTTC.

A word on this clone: The junction shows a germline mismatch at one end, possibly a read error. This chain joins TRBV7-7 and TRBJ2-2; TRBD2 is a possible D gene (6 bases). The V gene's germline CDR1 is SSHAT and CDR2 FNYEAQ (reference sequence). The CDR3 length is 16 residues. CDR3 DNA sequence: TGTGCTAGCAGCTTAGTATCGGGAGCTGCCACCGGGGAGCTGTTTTTT. It encodes CASSLVSGAATGELFF.

This clone was counted a few times. This chain links TRBV27 with TRBJ2-1; 7 nucleotides agree with TRBD2. This CDR3 has 15 amino acids. Trimming removed 5 bases from V and 2 bases from J; junction bases left unmatched: 6. From germline, CDR1 is MNHEY and CDR2 SMNVEV (reference sequence). The CDR3 nucleotides are TGTGCCAGCAGTGTTGCCGGGACTACCTACAATGAGCAGTTCTTC. Amino acids: CASSVAGTTYNEQFF.

V is TRBV5-1 and J is TRBJ1-4; 8 positions match TRBD1. Trimming removed 5 bases from V and 7 bases from J; junction bases left unmatched: 10. CDR1 is SGHRS, CDR2 YFSETQ, per germline. The CDR3 sequence is 15 residues long. The CDR3 loop is CASRQQGDSVEKLFF. DNA of the CDR3: TGCGCCAGCAGGCAACAGGGGGATTCAGTTGAAAAACTGTTTTTT.

In this sample, this clone turned up a few times. The J gene is TRBJ2-1, the V gene TRBV21-1; the D call TRBD2 from the table was never checked on the DNA. TRBV21-1 represents a pseudogene. There are 18 residues in the CDR3. CDR3: CASSKVEGGLESYNEQFF. The CDR3 nucleotides read TGTGCCAGCAGCAAAGTAGAGGGGGGACTAGAGTCCTACAATGAGCAGTTCTTC.

The V call is TRBV15, the J call TRBJ2-5, with 9 positions matching TRBD2. Germline V gene lookup returns CDR1 LNHNV and CDR2 YYDKDF (reference sequence). V lost 7 bases, J lost 5 bases, and 5 bases stayed unmatched. The CDR3 is 13 amino acids. This CDR3 is CATTLAGGETQYF. CDR3 nucleotide sequence: TGTGCCACCACTCTCGCGGGGGGGGAGACCCAGTACTTC.

This clone was found a few times. The J gene is TRBJ1-1, the V gene TRBV30; D not resolved. Per germline, CDR1 GTSNPN and CDR2 SVGIG (reference sequence). The CDR3 covers 13 residues. Deletions cut 0 bases from V and 1 base from J, with 6 bases between. The DNA of the CDR3 is TGTGCCTGGAGTGTAAACAGGAACACTGAAGCTTTCTTT. As protein: CAWSVNRNTEAFF.

The rearrangement links TRBV5-1 to TRBJ2-3, with 10 bases fitting TRBD2. Trimming removed 4 bases from V and 9 bases from J; junction bases left unmatched: 8. The CDR3 is made up of 14 amino acids. Germline V gene data show CDR1 as SGHRS and CDR2 as YFSETQ. The CDR3 spells CASSQGLAALTQYF. The DNA for the CDR3 is TGCGCCAGCAGCCAAGGACTAGCGGCTTTAACGCAGTATTTT.

The J gene is TRBJ2-1, the V gene TRBV5-4, with D maybe TRBD2 (5 bases). V dropped 3 bases and J dropped 9 bases, with 13 bases sitting between them. Germline-derived CDR1 and CDR2 are SGHNT and YYREEE (reference sequence). CDR3 length: 13 amino acids. CDR3 sequence: CASSSRDEGEQFF. In DNA form, the CDR3 reads TGTGCCAGCAGCTCAAGAGATGAGGGTGAGCAGTTCTTC.

This clone occurred many times. This rearrangement joins TRBV19 to TRBJ2-3; TRBD1 matches at 10 bases. Trimming at V came to 2 bases and at J to 2 bases, leaving 13 bases not matched to a gene. There are 19 residues in the CDR3. In germline, CDR1 is LNHDA, CDR2 SQIVND (reference sequence). CDR3 nucleotide sequence: TGTGCCAGTAGTATACACCACTTCGGACAGGGGGGGTACACAGATACGCAGTATTTT. This translates into CASSIHHFGQGGYTDTQYF.